The entry below describes one T cell receptor beta chain. Its antigen is currently unknown. This sample is drawn from a study of T-cell reconstitution after alpha-beta-depleted transplantation in children. This CDR3 is built from 15 residues. Trimming shortened V by 2 bases and J by 5 bases, and 13 bases separated the two germline ends. The germline gives CDR1 MNHEY, CDR2 SVGEGT. General study results and limits: The origin of alpha-beta T cells about two months after transplant was reportedly several hundred expanded graft clones.

Unique molecular identifiers were incorporated during preparation of the TCRbeta library. Each CDR3 protein gets one entry after TCRdb re-called the PCR reads with MiXCR. The repertoire holds 700,000 to 950,000 distinct CDR3 sequences, with roughly 15% as singletons. Material: PBMCs, mostly from graft donor cells, obtained 360 days after TCRalphabeta/CD19-depleted stem cell transplant. The TCR comes from a male patient younger than 18 who had a stem cell transplant for acute lymphoblastic leukemia, so the T cells may come from the graft donor. This sequence joins TRBV6-2 or TRBV6-3 and TRBJ2-1; D may be TRBD1 (6 bases). Here the CDR3 DNA reads TGTGCCAGCAGTTACATGGGGGCAGGGGACAATGAGCAGTTCTTC. Translating gives CASSYMGAGDNEQFF.